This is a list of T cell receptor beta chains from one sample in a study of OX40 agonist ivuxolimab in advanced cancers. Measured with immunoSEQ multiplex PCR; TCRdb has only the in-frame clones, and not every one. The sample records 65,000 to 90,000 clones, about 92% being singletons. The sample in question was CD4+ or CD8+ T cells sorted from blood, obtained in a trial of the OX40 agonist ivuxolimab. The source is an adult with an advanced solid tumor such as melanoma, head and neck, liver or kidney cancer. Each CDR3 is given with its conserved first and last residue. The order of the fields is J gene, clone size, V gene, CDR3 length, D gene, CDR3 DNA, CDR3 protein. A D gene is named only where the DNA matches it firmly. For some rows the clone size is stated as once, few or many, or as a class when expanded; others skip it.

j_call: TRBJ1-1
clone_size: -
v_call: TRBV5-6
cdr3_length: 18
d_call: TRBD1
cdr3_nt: TGTGCCAGCAGCCCCAGCGGGGGACAGGGGGCTGGGAACACTGAAGCTTTCTTT
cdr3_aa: CASSPSGGQGAGNTEAFF

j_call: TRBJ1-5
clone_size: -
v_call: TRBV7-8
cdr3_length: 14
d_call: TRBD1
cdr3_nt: TGTGCCAGCAGCATCGGACAGGTCAATCAGCCCCAGCATTTT
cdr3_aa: CASSIGQVNQPQHF

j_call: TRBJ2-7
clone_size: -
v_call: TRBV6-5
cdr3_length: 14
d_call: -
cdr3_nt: TGTGCCAGCAGTTGGGGACTGGACTCCTACGAGCAGTACTTC
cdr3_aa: CASSWGLDSYEQYF

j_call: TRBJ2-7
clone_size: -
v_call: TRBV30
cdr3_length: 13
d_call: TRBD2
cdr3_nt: TGTGCCTGGAGTGCAGGACTAGCCCACGAGCAGTACTTC
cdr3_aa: CAWSAGLAHEQYF

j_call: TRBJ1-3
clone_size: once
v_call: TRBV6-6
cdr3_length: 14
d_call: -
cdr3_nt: TGTGCCAGCAGTCCTGGGAGCTCTGGAAACACCATATATTTT
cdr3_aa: CASSPGSSGNTIYF

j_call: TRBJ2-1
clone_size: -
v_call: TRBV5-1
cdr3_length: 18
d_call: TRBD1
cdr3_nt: TGCGCCAGCAGCACCTCGGGACAGGGAGAAATCTCCTACAATGAGCAGTTCTTC
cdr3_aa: CASSTSGQGEISYNEQFF

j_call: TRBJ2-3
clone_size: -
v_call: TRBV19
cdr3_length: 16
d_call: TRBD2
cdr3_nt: TGTGCCAGTAGAAATGGACTAGCGGGGGCCACAGATACGCAGTATTTT
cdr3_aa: CASRNGLAGATDTQYF

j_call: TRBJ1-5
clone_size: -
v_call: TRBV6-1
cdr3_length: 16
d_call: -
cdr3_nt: TGTGCCAGCAGTGAAGCGGGACCGTGGGCCAATCAGCCCCAGCATTTT
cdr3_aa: CASSEAGPWANQPQHF

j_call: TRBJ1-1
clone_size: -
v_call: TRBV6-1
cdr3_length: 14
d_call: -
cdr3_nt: TGTGCCAGCAGTGAATGGGGTTCTGGCACTGAAGCTTTCTTT
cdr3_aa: CASSEWGSGTEAFF

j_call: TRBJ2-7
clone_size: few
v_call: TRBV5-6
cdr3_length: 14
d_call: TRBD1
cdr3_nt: TGTGCCAGCAGCCTCGGACAGGGCTCCTACGAGCAGTACTTC
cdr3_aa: CASSLGQGSYEQYF

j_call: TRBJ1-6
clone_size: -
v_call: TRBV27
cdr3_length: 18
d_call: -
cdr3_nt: TGTGCCAGCAGTTTATTCGGACAGTTCAGGGCAGATAATTCACCCCTCCACTTT
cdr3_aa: CASSLFGQFRADNSPLHF

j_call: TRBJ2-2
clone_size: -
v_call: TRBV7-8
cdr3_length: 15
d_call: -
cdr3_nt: TGTGCCAGCAGCTTCCGGGACCTTAACACCGGGGAGCTGTTTTTT
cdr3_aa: CASSFRDLNTGELFF

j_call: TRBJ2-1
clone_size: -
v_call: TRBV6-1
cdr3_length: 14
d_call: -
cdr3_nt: TGTGCCAGCAGTGGCGTGGGGGGTGTGAGTGAACAGTTCTTC
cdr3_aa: CASSGVGGVSEQFF